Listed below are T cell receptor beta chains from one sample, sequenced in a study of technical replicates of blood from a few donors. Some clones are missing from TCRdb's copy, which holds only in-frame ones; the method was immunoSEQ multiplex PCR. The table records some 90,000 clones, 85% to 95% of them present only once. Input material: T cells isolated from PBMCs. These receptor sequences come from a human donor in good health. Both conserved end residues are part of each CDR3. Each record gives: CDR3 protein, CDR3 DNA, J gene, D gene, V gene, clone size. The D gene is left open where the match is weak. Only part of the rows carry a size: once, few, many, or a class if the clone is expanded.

CDR3 protein: CASSYRGGSYEQYF
CDR3 DNA: TGTGCCAGCAGCTACCGCGGGGGATCATACGAGCAGTACTTC
J gene: TRBJ2-7
D gene: TRBD2
V gene: TRBV5-4
clone size: NA

CDR3 protein: CASKDRGQPCPGAFF
CDR3 DNA: TGTGCCAGCAAAGACAGGGGCCAGCCATGCCCAGGAGCTTTCTTT
J gene: TRBJ1-1
D gene: NA
V gene: TRBV21-1
clone size: NA

CDR3 protein: CASSWLTSGSYEQYF
CDR3 DNA: TGTGCCAGCAGCTGGTTGACTAGCGGGAGCTACGAGCAGTACTTC
J gene: TRBJ2-7
D gene: TRBD2
V gene: TRBV11-2
clone size: NA

CDR3 protein: CAWSVGREIDTQYF
CDR3 DNA: TGTGCCTGGAGTGTCGGGCGGGAGATAGATACGCAGTATTTT
J gene: TRBJ2-3
D gene: TRBD2
V gene: TRBV30
clone size: NA

CDR3 protein: CASRSGTYNEQFF
CDR3 DNA: TGTGCCAGCAGGAGCGGGACCTACAATGAGCAGTTCTTC
J gene: TRBJ2-1
D gene: TRBD2
V gene: TRBV2
clone size: NA

CDR3 protein: CASSQMWRGLRELFF
CDR3 DNA: TGCGCCAGCAGCCAGATGTGGAGGGGGCTTAGGGAGCTGTTTTTT
J gene: TRBJ2-2
D gene: NA
V gene: TRBV4-3
clone size: NA

CDR3 protein: CASSQGIDYPDYGYTF
CDR3 DNA: TGCGCCAGCAGCCAAGGTATCGACTATCCCGACTATGGCTACACCTTC
J gene: TRBJ1-2
D gene: NA
V gene: TRBV4-3
clone size: NA

CDR3 protein: CASRYRDRPNTEAFF
CDR3 DNA: TGTGCCAGCAGGTATCGGGACAGACCAAACACTGAAGCTTTCTTT
J gene: TRBJ1-1
D gene: TRBD1
V gene: TRBV7-6
clone size: once

CDR3 protein: CASSLGTGEGYTF
CDR3 DNA: TGTGCCAGCAGCTTAGGGACAGGGGAAGGCTACACCTTC
J gene: TRBJ1-2
D gene: TRBD1
V gene: TRBV13
clone size: NA

CDR3 protein: CASTLAIPSSTDTQYF
CDR3 DNA: TGTGCCAGCACGCTTGCGATCCCGTCTAGCACAGATACGCAGTATTTT
J gene: TRBJ2-3
D gene: NA
V gene: TRBV7-2
clone size: NA

CDR3 protein: CASSALRDNSGNTIYF
CDR3 DNA: TGTGCCAGCAGTGCTCTCCGGGACAACTCTGGAAACACCATATATTTT
J gene: TRBJ1-3
D gene: NA
V gene: TRBV6-1
clone size: NA

CDR3 protein: CASSRQGTEAFF
CDR3 DNA: TGTGCCAGCAGTAGACAGGGAACTGAAGCTTTCTTT
J gene: TRBJ1-1
D gene: TRBD1
V gene: TRBV6-5
clone size: NA

CDR3 protein: CASTEGRTPEAFF
CDR3 DNA: TGTGCCAGCACTGAGGGGAGGACGCCTGAAGCTTTCTTT
J gene: TRBJ1-1
D gene: NA
V gene: TRBV28
clone size: NA

CDR3 protein: CASSLSGLINEQYF
CDR3 DNA: TGTGCCAGCAGTTTATCGGGACTGATCAACGAGCAGTACTTC
J gene: TRBJ2-7
D gene: NA
V gene: TRBV27
clone size: once

CDR3 protein: CASSLGRDRGANTEAFF
CDR3 DNA: TGTGCCAGCAGTTTAGGGCGAGACAGGGGGGCGAACACTGAAGCTTTCTTT
J gene: TRBJ1-1
D gene: TRBD1
V gene: TRBV28
clone size: NA

CDR3 protein: CASSQSFAGNEQFF
CDR3 DNA: TGTGCCAGCAGTCAATCCTTCGCGGGAAATGAGCAGTTCTTC
J gene: TRBJ2-1
D gene: NA
V gene: TRBV27
clone size: NA

CDR3 protein: CASSGGNGYTF
CDR3 DNA: TGTGCCAGCAGTGGGGGGAATGGCTACACCTTC
J gene: TRBJ1-2
D gene: NA
V gene: TRBV6-5
clone size: NA

CDR3 protein: CASSPAGHQPQHF
CDR3 DNA: TGTGCCAGCTCACCGGCAGGGCATCAGCCCCAGCATTTT
J gene: TRBJ1-5
D gene: NA
V gene: TRBV18
clone size: NA

CDR3 protein: CASSLQYRGTEAFF
CDR3 DNA: TGCGCCAGCAGCTTACAATACAGGGGTACTGAAGCTTTCTTT
J gene: TRBJ1-1
D gene: TRBD1
V gene: TRBV5-1
clone size: NA

CDR3 protein: CASSSGLAGNNEQFF
CDR3 DNA: TGCGCCAGCAGCTCGGGACTAGCGGGGAACAATGAGCAGTTCTTC
J gene: TRBJ2-1
D gene: TRBD2
V gene: TRBV5-1
clone size: NA

CDR3 protein: CAPSPTSDYTDTQYF
CDR3 DNA: TGTGCCCCCAGTCCGACTAGCGATTACACAGATACGCAGTATTTT
J gene: TRBJ2-3
D gene: TRBD2
V gene: TRBV7-9
clone size: NA

CDR3 protein: CSVDISDSTDTQYF
CDR3 DNA: TGCAGCGTCGATATCAGCGATAGCACAGATACGCAGTATTTT
J gene: TRBJ2-3
D gene: NA
V gene: TRBV29-1
clone size: NA

CDR3 protein: CASVLESYEQYF
CDR3 DNA: TGTGCCAGCGTTTTGGAGTCCTACGAGCAGTACTTC
J gene: TRBJ2-7
D gene: NA
V gene: TRBV6-1
clone size: NA

CDR3 protein: CASSLTGDNEQFF
CDR3 DNA: TGTGCCAGTAGTCTAACAGGCGACAATGAGCAGTTCTTC
J gene: TRBJ2-1
D gene: NA
V gene: TRBV19
clone size: NA

CDR3 protein: CASTSSQGNVADTQYF
CDR3 DNA: TGTGCCAGCACCTCCTCCCAGGGGAACGTGGCAGATACGCAGTATTTT
J gene: TRBJ2-3
D gene: NA
V gene: TRBV28
clone size: NA

CDR3 protein: CASSFVGNSGPYNEQFF
CDR3 DNA: TGTGCCAGCAGCTTCGTGGGCAATAGCGGTCCCTACAATGAGCAGTTCTTC
J gene: TRBJ2-1
D gene: NA
V gene: TRBV7-3
clone size: NA

CDR3 protein: CASSLAGSLHNEQFF
CDR3 DNA: TGTGCCAGCAGTTTAGCGGGGTCACTTCACAATGAGCAGTTCTTC
J gene: TRBJ2-1
D gene: NA
V gene: TRBV28
clone size: NA

CDR3 protein: CASSQEGAATKNIQYF
CDR3 DNA: TGCGCCAGCAGCCAAGAAGGGGCGGCCACCAAAAACATTCAGTACTTC
J gene: TRBJ2-4
D gene: NA
V gene: TRBV4-1
clone size: NA

CDR3 protein: CASTLVSLAGLSPLHF
CDR3 DNA: TGTGCCAGCACCCTTGTTTCTTTGGCAGGCTTGTCACCCCTCCACTTT
J gene: TRBJ1-6
D gene: NA
V gene: TRBV28
clone size: NA

CDR3 protein: CASSQGVESSTRRF
CDR3 DNA: TGTGCCAGCAGCCAAGGAGTAGAGTCCTCCACGAGGCGATTT
J gene: TRBJ1-1
D gene: NA
V gene: TRBV7-9
clone size: NA

CDR3 protein: CASSQGGTRSEQYF
CDR3 DNA: TGTGCCAGCAGCCAAGGTGGGACTAGAAGCGAGCAGTACTTC
J gene: TRBJ2-7
D gene: TRBD2
V gene: TRBV4-2
clone size: NA

CDR3 protein: CASSFRLGRDEQYF
CDR3 DNA: TGTGCCAGCAGTTTTCGACTAGGACGCGACGAGCAGTACTTC
J gene: TRBJ2-7
D gene: NA
V gene: TRBV27
clone size: NA

CDR3 protein: CASSSDGLAAPYEQYF
CDR3 DNA: TGTGCCAGCAGCTCCGACGGACTAGCGGCCCCTTACGAGCAGTACTTC
J gene: TRBJ2-7
D gene: TRBD2
V gene: TRBV5-6
clone size: once

CDR3 protein: CASVGLDGGHTGAEAFF
CDR3 DNA: TGTGCTAGTGTAGGATTGGATGGGGGACATACAGGGGCCGAAGCTTTCTTT
J gene: TRBJ1-1
D gene: TRBD1
V gene: TRBV12-5
clone size: NA

CDR3 protein: CASSKNRNEETQYF
CDR3 DNA: TGTGCCAGCAGTAAAAACAGGAACGAGGAGACCCAGTACTTC
J gene: TRBJ2-5
D gene: NA
V gene: TRBV6-6
clone size: NA

CDR3 protein: CASSQKQGVMNTEAFF
CDR3 DNA: TGCGCCAGCAGCCAAAAGCAGGGCGTTATGAACACTGAAGCTTTCTTT
J gene: TRBJ1-1
D gene: NA
V gene: TRBV4-3
clone size: few

CDR3 protein: CASSDGASGYNEQFF
CDR3 DNA: TGCGCCAGCAGTGACGGGGCTAGCGGATACAATGAGCAGTTCTTC
J gene: TRBJ2-1
D gene: TRBD2
V gene: TRBV10-1
clone size: NA

CDR3 protein: CASSQVAGGNTGELFF
CDR3 DNA: TGCGCCAGCAGCCAAGTCGCAGGGGGCAACACCGGGGAGCTGTTTTTT
J gene: TRBJ2-2
D gene: TRBD1
V gene: TRBV4-3
clone size: NA

CDR3 protein: CASSIILRTGENTEAFF
CDR3 DNA: TGTGCCAGTAGTATAATCTTGAGGACAGGGGAGAACACTGAAGCTTTCTTT
J gene: TRBJ1-1
D gene: TRBD1
V gene: TRBV19
clone size: NA

CDR3 protein: CASSFSQGSYGYTF
CDR3 DNA: TGCGCCAGCAGCTTTTCTCAGGGGTCCTATGGCTACACCTTC
J gene: TRBJ1-2
D gene: NA
V gene: TRBV5-1
clone size: NA